This TCR beta chain was found in a study of cytomegalovirus exposure and HLA in healthy donors. Study findings and constraints: Three chains linked to CMV were shown in vitro to be specific for CMV antigens. Most TCRs appeared rarely, but some public TCRs recurred in many donors.

The CDR3 length is 18 residues. J lost 0 bases, V lost 1 base, and 9 bases had no gene match. Germline CDR1 reads GTSNPN; CDR2 reads SVGIG (reference sequence). This PCR relied on a set of 60 Vbeta primers and 13 Jbeta primers. Using immunoSEQ multiplex PCR, the repertoire was profiled, and TCRdb retains in-frame clones only, with some absent. This sample has over 100,000 clones, with roughly 80% found just once. Of note for this clone: Its antigen is unidentified.

The chain employs TRBV30 and TRBJ1-4; TRBD1 matches 9 bases. The sequence was obtained from a female donor in good health and CMV-seronegative. The material sequenced was PBMCs. CDR3 bases: TGTGCCTGGAGTGAAGGGGACAGGGCTCTCGCAACTAATGAAAAACTGTTTTTT. Translated: CAWSEGDRALATNEKLFF.